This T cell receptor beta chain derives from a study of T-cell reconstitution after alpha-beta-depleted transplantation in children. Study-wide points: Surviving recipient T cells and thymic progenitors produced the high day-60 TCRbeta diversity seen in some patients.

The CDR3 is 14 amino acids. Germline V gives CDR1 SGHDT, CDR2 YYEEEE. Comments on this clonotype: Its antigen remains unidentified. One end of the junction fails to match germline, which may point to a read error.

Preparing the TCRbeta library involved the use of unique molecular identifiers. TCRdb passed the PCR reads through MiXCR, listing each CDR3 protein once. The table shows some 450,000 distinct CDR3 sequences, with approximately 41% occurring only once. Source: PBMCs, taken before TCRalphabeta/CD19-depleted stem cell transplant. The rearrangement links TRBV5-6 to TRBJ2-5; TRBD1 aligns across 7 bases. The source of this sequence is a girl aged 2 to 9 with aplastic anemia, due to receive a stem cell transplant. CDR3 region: CASSLTRDSQTHYF. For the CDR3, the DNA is TGTGCCAGCAGCCTGACCCGGGACAGTCAGACCCACTACTTC.